A selection of T cell receptor beta chains follows, all from one sample in a study of cytomegalovirus exposure and HLA in healthy donors. The data were produced by immunoSEQ multiplex PCR, yet TCRdb's version contains in-frame clones alone and is incomplete. The table shows some 190,000 clones, with over 80% occurring only once. Sequencing was performed on PBMCs. All receptors come from a young man in good health and CMV-seronegative. Both conserved end residues are part of each CDR3. A D gene is named only where the DNA matches it firmly. Part of the rows lack a size; the others show once, few, many or a class for expanded clones.

d_gene	v_gene	abundance	j_gene	CDR3aa	CDR3nt
TRBD1	TRBV12-5	-	TRBJ2-3	CASGLGGQGSTDTQYF	TGTGCTAGTGGTTTGGGTGGACAGGGGAGCACAGATACGCAGTATTTT
TRBD1	TRBV4-2	-	TRBJ1-1	CASSQDGTGGMGTEAFF	TGTGCCAGCAGCCAAGATGGGACAGGGGGCATGGGTACTGAAGCTTTCTTT
-	TRBV6-5	-	TRBJ2-7	CASSFRQGGYEQYF	TGTGCCAGCAGTTTCCGTCAGGGAGGCTACGAGCAGTACTTC
-	TRBV6-5	-	TRBJ2-1	CASYPSTNNEQFF	TGTGCCAGTTACCCATCTACTAACAATGAGCAGTTCTTC
-	TRBV6-5	-	TRBJ2-2	CASSFSSRRNTGELFF	TGTGCCAGCAGTTTCTCGTCCAGGCGTAACACCGGGGAGCTGTTTTTT
-	TRBV19	-	TRBJ2-7	CASSIGTSYEQYF	TGTGCCAGTAGTATAGGGACATCCTACGAGCAGTACTTC
TRBD1	TRBV5-1	-	TRBJ2-7	CASSLGGQGATYEQYF	TGCGCCAGCAGCTTGGGGGGACAGGGGGCAACCTACGAGCAGTACTTC
TRBD1	TRBV28	-	TRBJ1-1	CASSLTPGQGLTEAFF	TGTGCCAGCAGTCTTACACCGGGACAGGGACTCACTGAAGCTTTCTTT
-	TRBV9	-	TRBJ2-5	CASSVRSGGRGETQYF	TGTGCCAGCAGCGTCCGATCAGGGGGTCGGGGGGAGACCCAGTACTTC
-	TRBV5-1	-	TRBJ1-3	CASSQTASGNTIYF	TGCGCCAGCAGCCAGACAGCCTCTGGAAACACCATATATTTT
-	TRBV4-1	-	TRBJ1-1	CASSQDTRGTEAFF	TGCGCCAGCAGCCAAGATACACGGGGAACTGAAGCTTTCTTT
TRBD1	TRBV11-2	-	TRBJ1-4	CASSRGDRVGEKLFF	TGTGCCAGCAGCCGAGGGGACAGGGTGGGCGAAAAACTGTTTTTT
TRBD1	TRBV11-3	-	TRBJ2-2	CASSTGQGAGELFF	TGTGCCAGCAGCACAGGACAGGGGGCCGGGGAGCTGTTTTTT
-	TRBV6-5	-	TRBJ1-4	CASSRGGPGNEKLFF	TGTGCCAGCAGCCGGGGGGGTCCTGGTAATGAAAAACTGTTTTTT
-	TRBV28	-	TRBJ2-7	CASSLTARGEQYF	TGTGCCAGCAGTCTCACAGCTAGGGGCGAGCAGTACTTC
TRBD2	TRBV4-2	-	TRBJ2-3	CASSQAISTSGGDTQYF	TGTGCCAGCAGCCAAGCGATTTCGACTAGCGGGGGAGATACGCAGTATTTT
TRBD2	TRBV7-2	-	TRBJ2-7	CASSLNSGGASSYEQYF	TGTGCCAGCAGCTTAAATAGCGGGGGGGCGTCGTCCTACGAGCAGTACTTC
-	TRBV5-1	-	TRBJ2-2	CASSLATNGELFF	TGCGCCAGCAGCTTGGCCACTAACGGGGAGCTGTTTTTT
TRBD2	TRBV28	-	TRBJ2-3	CASSRGLAGVTDTQYF	TGTGCCAGCAGTCGAGGACTAGCGGGGGTCACAGATACGCAGTATTTT
TRBD1	TRBV5-1	-	TRBJ2-7	CASSSLGQGASSYEQYF	TGCGCCAGCAGCTCCCTGGGACAGGGGGCATCCTCCTACGAGCAGTACTTC
-	TRBV4-1	-	TRBJ2-5	CASSQDITVQETQYF	TGCGCCAGCAGCCAAGATATTACAGTACAAGAGACCCAGTACTTC
-	TRBV30	-	TRBJ1-1	CAWAPGTEAFF	TGTGCCTGGGCCCCGGGGACTGAAGCTTTCTTT
-	TRBV6-5	-	TRBJ2-7	CASSYGRGVLYF	TGTGCCAGCAGTTACGGCAGGGGGGTTCTGTACTTC
-	TRBV30	once	TRBJ2-5	CAWSVGGAQETQYF	TGTGCCTGGAGTGTAGGTGGGGCCCAAGAGACCCAGTACTTC
-	TRBV29-1	-	TRBJ1-5	CSVGGDSNQPQHF	TGCAGCGTTGGAGGTGATAGCAATCAGCCCCAGCATTTT
TRBD1	TRBV7-9	-	TRBJ1-1	CATPTASGTGEFGNTEAFF	TGTGCCACACCCACGGCCTCTGGGACAGGGGAGTTTGGGAACACTGAAGCTTTCTTT
TRBD2	TRBV7-8	-	TRBJ2-7	CASGTSGAPTYEQYF	TGTGCCAGCGGGACTAGCGGGGCCCCTACCTACGAGCAGTACTTC
-	TRBV6-1	-	TRBJ1-1	CASTRYEAFF	TGTGCCAGCACCAGATATGAAGCTTTCTTT
TRBD1	TRBV2	-	TRBJ2-1	CASIEGQSSYNEQFF	TGTGCCAGCATAGAGGGACAGTCATCCTACAATGAGCAGTTCTTC
TRBD1	TRBV27	-	TRBJ1-2	CASKPQGAYGYTF	TGTGCCAGCAAGCCCCAGGGGGCCTATGGCTACACCTTC
TRBD1	TRBV19	-	TRBJ1-5	CASSLTGAQPQHF	TGTGCCAGTAGTCTGACAGGGGCTCAGCCCCAGCATTTT
TRBD1	TRBV27	-	TRBJ2-6	CASSPDRAPGANVLTF	TGTGCCAGCAGTCCGGACAGGGCACCTGGGGCCAACGTCCTGACTTTC
TRBD1	TRBV27	-	TRBJ1-2	CASKDQLDREGYTF	TGTGCCAGCAAGGACCAACTGGACAGGGAAGGCTACACCTTC
-	TRBV7-8	once	TRBJ2-1	CASSLDGTLDEQFF	TGTGCCAGCAGCTTAGACGGGACTCTAGATGAGCAGTTCTTC
TRBD1	TRBV28	-	TRBJ1-6	CASTSPGQGRSPLHF	TGTGCCAGCACCTCACCGGGACAGGGACGGTCACCCCTCCACTTT
-	TRBV28	-	TRBJ2-1	CASSLGQTEQFF	TGTGCCAGCAGCCTCGGACAGACGGAGCAGTTCTTC
-	TRBV19	few	TRBJ1-2	CASNLGRSETNYGYTF	TGTGCCAGTAACCTCGGTAGGAGTGAGACTAACTATGGCTACACCTTC
-	TRBV28	-	TRBJ1-3	CASSPRGTFQNTIYF	TGTGCCAGCAGCCCAAGGGGGACATTCCAAAACACCATATATTTT
TRBD1	TRBV2	-	TRBJ2-2	CASGTANTGELFF	TGTGCCAGCGGGACAGCGAACACCGGGGAGCTGTTTTTT
TRBD1	TRBV11-2	-	TRBJ2-1	CASSFHRDRGSNEQFF	TGTGCCAGCAGCTTCCACCGGGACAGGGGTAGCAATGAGCAGTTCTTC
-	TRBV27	-	TRBJ1-2	CASSPSGGGVYGYTF	TGTGCCAGCAGTCCGTCAGGCGGGGGTGTATATGGCTACACCTTC
-	TRBV27	once	TRBJ1-1	CASSLDRPTLTEAFF	TGTGCCAGCAGCCTTGACAGGCCCACCCTTACTGAAGCTTTCTTT
-	TRBV6-6	once	TRBJ1-2	CASSYSDSRVYGYTF	TGTGCCAGCAGTTACTCGGACAGCCGGGTCTATGGCTACACCTTC
-	TRBV13	-	TRBJ1-1	CASRAGLYTEAFF	TGTGCCAGCCGGGCAGGGCTGTACACTGAAGCTTTCTTT
-	TRBV29-1	-	TRBJ2-5	CSANPQGAETQYF	TGCAGCGCCAATCCCCAGGGTGCAGAGACCCAGTACTTC
TRBD1	TRBV4-1	-	TRBJ1-5	CASSQGGTGSGQPQHF	TGCGCCAGCAGCCAAGGTGGGACAGGGTCCGGACAGCCCCAGCATTTT
TRBD1	TRBV4-2	-	TRBJ1-4	CASSQVTGGPATNEKLFF	TGTGCCAGCAGCCAAGTAACAGGGGGGCCCGCAACTAATGAAAAACTGTTTTTT
TRBD2	TRBV28	-	TRBJ2-7	CASSLLAGGVYEQYF	TGTGCCAGCAGTTTACTAGCGGGGGGCGTTTACGAGCAGTACTTC
-	TRBV19	-	TRBJ1-2	CASSPQGSGVHTF	TGTGCCAGTAGTCCGCAGGGATCAGGAGTCCACACCTTC
-	TRBV19	-	TRBJ2-3	CASSTTQDTQYF	TGTGCCAGTAGTACGACACAAGATACGCAGTATTTT
TRBD1	TRBV7-8	-	TRBJ2-7	CASSLGGQGLSYEQYF	TGTGCCAGCAGCTTAGGCGGACAGGGCCTCTCCTACGAGCAGTACTTC
-	TRBV6-5	-	TRBJ1-5	CASSRKGQSNQPQHF	TGTGCCAGCAGTCGAAAAGGACAGAGCAATCAGCCCCAGCATTTT
-	TRBV18	few	TRBJ1-5	CASSFDGEGPQHF	TGTGCCAGCTCATTCGACGGGGAAGGGCCCCAGCATTTT
-	TRBV7-9	-	TRBJ1-3	CASSLASSNTIYF	TGTGCCAGCAGCTTAGCCAGTTCAAACACCATATATTTT
-	TRBV25-1	few	TRBJ1-2	CASSDLVQSYGYTF	TGTGCCAGCAGTGATCTGGTACAGAGCTATGGCTACACCTTC